This T cell receptor beta chain was retrieved from a study of CD8+CD57+ T cells in acquired aplastic anemia. Study-level background: The study obtained an average of approximately 2.9 ug of DNA from sorted CD4+ and CD8+ cells. Study outcomes and limitations: Fewer than 35 sequences, all CD8+ CDR3, were shared between patients and controls.

Details on this clonotype: Its antigen is unidentified.

Genomic DNA acted as the template from which TCR beta VDJ combination and CDR3 sequence profiling were carried out. TCRdb re-called the reads with MiXCR, one entry per CDR3 protein. This sample yields approximately 190,000 distinct CDR3 sequences, of which roughly 64% are seen a single time; approximately 44% belongs to the top ten. Germline V gives CDR1 SGHVS, CDR2 FQNEAQ. Between the trimmed V and J ends, which lost 6 bases and 3 bases, there was a span of 15 bases. The CDR3 spans 14 residues. The chain couples TRBV7-8 to TRBJ2-7; D possibly corresponds to TRBD2 (5 bases). The TCR originated in a human donor with severe aplastic anemia or a healthy control (not recorded which). Sample: sorted CD4+, CD8+, or CD8+CD57+ T cells (not recorded which) from PBMCs. The CDR3 nucleotides are TGTGCCAGCAGTTTCGGAGGAGTGGGCTACGAGCAGTACTTC. Protein product: CASSFGGVGYEQYF.